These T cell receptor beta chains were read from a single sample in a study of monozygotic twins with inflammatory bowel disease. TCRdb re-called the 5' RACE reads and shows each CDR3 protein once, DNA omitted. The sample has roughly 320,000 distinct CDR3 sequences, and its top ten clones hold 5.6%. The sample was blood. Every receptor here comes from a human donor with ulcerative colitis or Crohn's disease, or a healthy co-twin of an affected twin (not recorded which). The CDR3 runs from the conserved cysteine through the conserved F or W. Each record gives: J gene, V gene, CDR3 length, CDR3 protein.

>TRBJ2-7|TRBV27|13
CASSFSGTYEQYF
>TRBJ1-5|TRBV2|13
CASSGEAIQPQHF
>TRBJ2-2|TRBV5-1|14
CASSLDRATGELFF
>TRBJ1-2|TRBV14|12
CASSQAGYGYTF
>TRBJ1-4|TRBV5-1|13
CASTTGGGEKLFF
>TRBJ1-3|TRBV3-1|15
CASSTVRAAGNTIYF
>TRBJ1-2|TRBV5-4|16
CASRNTGRKDRPGYTF
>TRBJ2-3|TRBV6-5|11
CASSYVDTQYF
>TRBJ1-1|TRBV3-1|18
CASSHPPRARGGHTEAFF
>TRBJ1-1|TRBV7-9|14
CASSFEGVNTEAFF